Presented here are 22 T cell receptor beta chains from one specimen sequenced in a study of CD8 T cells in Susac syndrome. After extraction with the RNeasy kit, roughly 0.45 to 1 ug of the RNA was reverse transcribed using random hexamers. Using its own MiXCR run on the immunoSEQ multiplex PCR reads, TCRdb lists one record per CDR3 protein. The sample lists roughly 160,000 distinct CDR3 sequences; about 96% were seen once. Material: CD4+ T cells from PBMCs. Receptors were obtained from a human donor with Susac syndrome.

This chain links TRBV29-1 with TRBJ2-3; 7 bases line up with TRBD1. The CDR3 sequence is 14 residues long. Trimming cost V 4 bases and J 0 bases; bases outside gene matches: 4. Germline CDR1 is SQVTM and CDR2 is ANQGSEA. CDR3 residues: CSVGPGQSTDTQYF. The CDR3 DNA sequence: TGCAGCGTTGGGCCGGGACAGAGCACAGATACGCAGTATTTT.

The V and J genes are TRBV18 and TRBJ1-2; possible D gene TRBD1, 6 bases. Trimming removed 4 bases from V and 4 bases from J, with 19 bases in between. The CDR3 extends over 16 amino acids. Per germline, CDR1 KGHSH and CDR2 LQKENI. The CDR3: CASSLGHEVGAYGYTF. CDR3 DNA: TGTGCCAGCTCACTGGGACACGAGGTGGGAGCCTATGGCTACACCTTC.

The CDR3 spells CASSLQGPSNQPQHF. As DNA, the CDR3 is TGTGCCAGCAGTTTACAAGGGCCTAGCAATCAGCCCCAGCATTTT. The rearrangement uses TRBV28 and TRBJ1-5, with D hard to call. V lost 2 bases, J lost 0 bases, and 8 bases lay in between. The germline gives CDR1 MDHEN, CDR2 SYDVKM. This CDR3 region has 15 residues.

This chain's CDR3 is CASSWQTGAGELFF. CDR3 bases: TGCGCCAGCAGCTGGCAGACAGGGGCCGGGGAGCTGTTTTTT. J is TRBJ2-2 and V is TRBV5-1, with 8 bases aligning to TRBD1. After removal of 3 bases from V and 6 bases from J, the junction contained 4 bases not matched to a gene. The CDR3 totals 14 residues. Looked up from germline, CDR1 is SGHRS and CDR2 is YFSETQ.

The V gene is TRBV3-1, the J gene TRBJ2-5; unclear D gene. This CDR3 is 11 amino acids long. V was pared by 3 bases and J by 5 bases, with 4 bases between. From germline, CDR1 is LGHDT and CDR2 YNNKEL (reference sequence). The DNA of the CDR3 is TGTGCCAGCAGCCAGGACGAGACCCAGTACTTC. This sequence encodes CASSQDETQYF.

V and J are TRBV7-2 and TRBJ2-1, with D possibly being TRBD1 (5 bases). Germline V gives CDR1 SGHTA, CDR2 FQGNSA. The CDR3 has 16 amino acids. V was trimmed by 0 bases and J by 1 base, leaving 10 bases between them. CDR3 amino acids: CASSLAGARSYNEQFF. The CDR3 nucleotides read TGTGCCAGCAGCTTAGCAGGGGCGAGATCCTACAATGAGCAGTTCTTC.

DNA for the CDR3: TGTGCCAGTACGGACAGGAACACTGAAGCTTTCTTT. Translated: CASTDRNTEAFF. V and J are TRBV19 and TRBJ1-1; TRBD1 is a possible D gene (6 bases). With 7 bases removed from V and 1 base from J, the gap between germline ends came to 7 bases. The CDR3 is made up of 12 amino acids. Germline loops: CDR1 LNHDA, CDR2 SQIVND (reference sequence).

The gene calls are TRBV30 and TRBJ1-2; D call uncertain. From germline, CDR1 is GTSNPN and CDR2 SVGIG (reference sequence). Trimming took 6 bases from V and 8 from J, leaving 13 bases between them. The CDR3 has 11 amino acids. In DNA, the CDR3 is TGTGCCTGCCCAGTTGCCCGAGGCTACACCTTC. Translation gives CACPVARGYTF.

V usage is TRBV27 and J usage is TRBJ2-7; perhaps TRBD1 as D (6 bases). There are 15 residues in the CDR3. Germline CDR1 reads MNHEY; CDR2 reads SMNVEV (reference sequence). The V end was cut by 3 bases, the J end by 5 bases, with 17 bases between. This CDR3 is CASSFLGQLINEQYF. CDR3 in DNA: TGTGCCAGCAGTTTCCTCGGACAGTTAATCAACGAGCAGTACTTC.

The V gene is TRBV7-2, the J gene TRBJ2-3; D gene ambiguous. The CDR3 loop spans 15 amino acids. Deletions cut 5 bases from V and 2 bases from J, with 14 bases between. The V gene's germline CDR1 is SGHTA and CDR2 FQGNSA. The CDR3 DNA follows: TGTGCCAGCAGCCCCGCCGCCGGAGACACAGATACGCAGTATTTT. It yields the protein CASSPAAGDTDTQYF.

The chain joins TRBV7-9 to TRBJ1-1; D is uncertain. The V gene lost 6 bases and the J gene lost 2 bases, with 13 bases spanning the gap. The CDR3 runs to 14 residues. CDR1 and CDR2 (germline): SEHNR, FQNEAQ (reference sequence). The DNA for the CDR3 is TGTGCCAGCAGGGAAGTCACGGTTAACACTGAAGCTTTCTTT. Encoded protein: CASREVTVNTEAFF.

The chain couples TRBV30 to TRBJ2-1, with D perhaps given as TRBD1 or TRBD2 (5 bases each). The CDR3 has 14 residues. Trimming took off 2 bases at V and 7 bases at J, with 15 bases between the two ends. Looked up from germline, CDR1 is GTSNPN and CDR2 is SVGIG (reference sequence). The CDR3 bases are TGTGCCTGGAGTAATGGGCAGGGAGTTAATGAGCAGTTCTTC. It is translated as CAWSNGQGVNEQFF.

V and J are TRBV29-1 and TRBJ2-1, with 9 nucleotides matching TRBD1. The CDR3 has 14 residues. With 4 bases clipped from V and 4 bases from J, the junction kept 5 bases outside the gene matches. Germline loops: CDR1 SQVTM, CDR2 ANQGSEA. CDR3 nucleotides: TGCAGCGTTGCGGACAGGGGTCCGTACAATGAGCAGTTCTTC. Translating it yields CSVADRGPYNEQFF.

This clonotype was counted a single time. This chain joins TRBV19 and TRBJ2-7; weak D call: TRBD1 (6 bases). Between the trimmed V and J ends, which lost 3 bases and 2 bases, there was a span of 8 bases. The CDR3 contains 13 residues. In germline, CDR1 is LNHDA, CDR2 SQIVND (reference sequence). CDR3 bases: TGTGCCAGTAGTATCCGGGACACCTACGAGCAGTACTTC. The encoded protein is CASSIRDTYEQYF.

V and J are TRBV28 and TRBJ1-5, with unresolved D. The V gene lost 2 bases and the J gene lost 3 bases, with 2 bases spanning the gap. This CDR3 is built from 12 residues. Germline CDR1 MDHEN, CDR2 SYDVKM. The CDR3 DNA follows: TGTGCCAGCAGTTTAACCAATCAGCCCCAGCATTTT. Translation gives CASSLTNQPQHF.

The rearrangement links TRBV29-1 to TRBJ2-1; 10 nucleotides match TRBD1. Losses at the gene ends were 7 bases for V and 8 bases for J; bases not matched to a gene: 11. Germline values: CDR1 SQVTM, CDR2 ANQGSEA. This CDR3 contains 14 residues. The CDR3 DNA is TGCAGCGCCCCCGGGACAGGGGTTACGGATGAGCAGTTCTTC. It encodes CSAPGTGVTDEQFF.

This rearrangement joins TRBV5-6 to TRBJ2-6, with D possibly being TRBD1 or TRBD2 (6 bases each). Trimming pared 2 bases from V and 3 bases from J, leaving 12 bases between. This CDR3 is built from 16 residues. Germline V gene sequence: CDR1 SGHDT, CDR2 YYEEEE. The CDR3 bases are TGTGCCAGCAGCTTTCCGGGGGCGGGTGGGGCCAACGTCCTGACTTTC. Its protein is CASSFPGAGGANVLTF.

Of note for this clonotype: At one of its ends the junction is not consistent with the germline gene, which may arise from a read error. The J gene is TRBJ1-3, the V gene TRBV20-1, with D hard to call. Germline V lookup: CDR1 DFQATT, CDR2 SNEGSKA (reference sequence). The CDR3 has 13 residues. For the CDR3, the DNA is TGCAGTGCTCGAGAAACTCGGAGGAACACCATATATTTT. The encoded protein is CSARETRRNTIYF.

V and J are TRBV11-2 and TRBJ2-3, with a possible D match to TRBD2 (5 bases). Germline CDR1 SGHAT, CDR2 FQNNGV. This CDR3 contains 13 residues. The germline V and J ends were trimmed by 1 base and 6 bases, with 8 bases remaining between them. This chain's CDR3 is CASSLGGLDTQYF. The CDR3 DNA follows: TGTGCCAGCAGCTTAGGCGGGTTGGATACGCAGTATTTT.

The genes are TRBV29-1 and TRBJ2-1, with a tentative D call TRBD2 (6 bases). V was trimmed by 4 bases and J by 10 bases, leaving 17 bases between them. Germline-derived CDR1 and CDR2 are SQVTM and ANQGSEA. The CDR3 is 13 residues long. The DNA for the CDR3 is TGCAGCGTTGGAGGAATAGCGGCCAAGGAGCAGTTCTTC. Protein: CSVGGIAAKEQFF.

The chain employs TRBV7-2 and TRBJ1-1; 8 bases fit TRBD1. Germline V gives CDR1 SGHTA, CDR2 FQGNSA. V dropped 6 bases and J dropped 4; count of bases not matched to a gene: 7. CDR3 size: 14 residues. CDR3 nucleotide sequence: TGTGCCAGCAGAGAAAACAGGGGGGGCACTGAAGCTTTCTTT. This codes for CASRENRGGTEAFF.

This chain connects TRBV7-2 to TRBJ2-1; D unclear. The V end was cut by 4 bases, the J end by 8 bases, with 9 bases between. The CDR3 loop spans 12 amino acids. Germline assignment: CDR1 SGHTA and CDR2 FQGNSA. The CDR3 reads CASSSSGYEQFF. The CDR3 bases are TGTGCCAGCAGCTCATCGGGTTATGAGCAGTTCTTC.